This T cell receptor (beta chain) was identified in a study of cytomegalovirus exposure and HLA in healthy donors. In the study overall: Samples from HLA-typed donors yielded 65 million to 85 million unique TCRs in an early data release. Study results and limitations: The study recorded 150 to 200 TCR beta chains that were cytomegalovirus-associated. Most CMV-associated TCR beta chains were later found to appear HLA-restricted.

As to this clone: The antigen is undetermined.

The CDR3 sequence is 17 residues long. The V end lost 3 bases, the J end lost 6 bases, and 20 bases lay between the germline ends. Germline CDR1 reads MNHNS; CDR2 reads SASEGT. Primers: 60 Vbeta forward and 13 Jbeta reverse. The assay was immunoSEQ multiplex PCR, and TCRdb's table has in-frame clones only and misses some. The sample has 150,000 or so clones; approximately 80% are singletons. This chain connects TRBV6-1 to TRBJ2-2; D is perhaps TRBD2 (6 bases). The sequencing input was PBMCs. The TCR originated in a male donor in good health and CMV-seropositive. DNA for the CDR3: TGTGCCAGCAGTGATAGGTGGAGGGTCGGGACCGCCGGGGAGCTGTTTTTT. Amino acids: CASSDRWRVGTAGELFF.